This T cell receptor (beta chain) derives from a study of blood T cells in healthy people across ages (dated by TCRdb to the mid-2010s). In the study overall: Template switching captured roughly one uniquely barcoded TCR beta cDNA molecule per two T cells in model experiments. To track age-related changes in TCR beta repertoire diversity, the study relied on deep sequencing normalized with unique cDNA molecular identifiers. The donors were split into four age groups: young (average around 15 years), middle-aged (39), aged (approximately 59) and long-lived (roughly 88). To avoid experimental bias, donors of different ages were randomly spread across the sequencing lanes. The study analyzed two additional independent replicas of 1 million unique cDNA reads from the same blood draw for two donors, one aged 18 to 30 and one aged 80 or older. Findings and caveats that apply to the study as a whole: The long-lived group showed more naive CD4+ T cells, fewer expanded clones and increased TCR diversity than the aged group, suggesting age selection. A strong correlation was found between observed TCR beta diversity and the percentage of naive T cells measured by flow cytometry. Estimates of total diversity based on one million sequenced T cells were regarded as lower bounds and as underestimates. Bulk unsorted PBMC profiling prevented conclusive comparison of naive and antigen-experienced compartments. Because donor CMV infection status was unknown, age-related changes in expanded clonotypes were potentially confounded. Observed TCR beta diversity per million T cells fell roughly linearly with age, and a significant reduction was already apparent by age around 39.

A word on this clonotype: Which antigen it targets is not known. No base quality information exists; no much larger clone differs at one position.

Systemically healthy Caucasian individuals from Russia, around 39 in total and aged about 6 to 100 years, were included as donors. Approximately 10 milliliters of peripheral blood were collected from each donor into EDTA-treated Vacutainer tubes. PBMCs were isolated by Ficoll-Paque density-gradient centrifugation, with at least 6 million obtained per sample. Total RNA was extracted from PBMCs with Trizol reagent, with at least 5.5 micrograms obtained per sample. For every donor, flow cytometry on a PBMC aliquot measured the percentage of naive CD45RAhigh/CD27high T cells. The receptor library was made with 5' RACE. Reads for this sample came from an Illumina HiSeq 2500. A second PCR of about 6 to 12 cycles was performed with a sample-barcoded 5' primer and a J-beta primer mix. A template-switch 5' adaptor carrying 12 random nucleotides introduced a unique molecular identifier onto each TCR beta cDNA molecule. Each sample yielded at least 2.5 million CDR3-containing paired-end reads. First-strand cDNA was synthesized from all RNA with the Mint cDNA synthesis kit, primed by a TRBC-specific oligonucleotide. All cDNA was treated with uracil-DNA glycosylase and then went through a first 18-cycle PCR with the universal primers M1SS and BC2_uni_R. The study's own analysis went as follows. For normalization, 1 million high-quality reads, each with a distinct molecular identifier, were randomly selected from each sample. Reads with shared molecular identifiers were discarded instead of being binned into consensus sequences. MiTCR, set to a Q25 quality threshold and the strictest error-elimination algorithm, was used for CDR3 identification, clonotype clustering and error correction. A nonparametric unseen species model with Euler transformation was used to estimate a lower bound on total TCR beta diversity. TCRdb ran its own pipeline on the public reads, namely fastp trimming at Q25 and MiXCR clone calling, and kept in-frame beta chains. Every CDR3 protein is listed once, alongside the most common genes and DNA of its rows. These V and J calls originate from TCRdb's pipeline instead of the authors' own analysis. The sample table records fewer than 700,000 distinct CDR3 sequences; around 48% of these occur just once. In total, the top ten clones hold 20% to 25% of the sample.

From the germline V gene, CDR1 is SNHLY and CDR2 is FYNNEI. Here V drops 10 bases and J drops 7 bases, and the junction holds 10 bases not matched to any gene. The CDR3, cysteine through phenylalanine, is 13 amino acids long. Only the CDR3 portion is preserved as DNA: 39 bases, with reading frame beginning at the first base. The receptor's source is an elderly man in good health. The sequence joins TRBV2 to TRBJ1-1, and TRBD1 matches 9 of the central bases. What was sequenced was blood. The base sequence is TGTGCCACCAAATTGGGACAGGGCAGTGAAGCTTTCTTT. The resulting protein is CATKLGQGSEAFF.